This section outlines one T cell receptor (beta chain) sequence together with its context. Its antigen is still unknown. No base quality values were provided; no much bigger clone lies one nucleotide off. This entry comes from a study of blood T cell repertoires in COVID-19 (dated by TCRdb to the early 2020s). General notes on the study: Samples covering the acute and convalescent phases of COVID-19 were provided by collaborators in the United States, Italy and Spain. The material from the prospective study consisted of cDNA or gDNA derived from T cells, B-cell-depleted T cells, or PBMCs. Deeply sampled blood TCRbeta repertoires from subjects exposed to, actively infected with, or recovered from COVID-19 were included in the dataset. The repertoires were released in a freely available public database intended as a resource for research on the immune response to SARS-CoV-2. The samples were drawn from the first 160 participants of the ongoing ImmuneRACE study and from some 1,300 subjects provided by 6 global collaborators. Sample metadata almost always included a de-identified subject ID, COVID-19 status, age in years and sex. Where available, HLA class I and class II types were obtained from metadata supplied by the sample provider rather than from assay-based typing. Points the paper makes about the study in general: The quantity of clinical and demographic metadata differed by source and by participant and was supplied without curation.

Whole blood was collected in K2EDTA tubes by collaborating institutions according to the institutions' own protocols. For TCRbeta analysis, collaborators shipped samples in one of three forms: frozen whole blood, isolated PBMCs, or DNA extracted from either of those sample types. The immunoSEQ Assay, a bias-controlled multiplex PCR, was used to amplify TCRbeta CDR3 regions from genomic DNA. The study's own analysis went as follows. The number of nucleated cells in each sample was estimated by amplification of reference gene primers within the assay. To quantify the absolute abundance of each unique TCRbeta CDR3 rearrangement, sequence reads were collapsed and filtered. For each sample, productive Simpson clonality was calculated by taking the square root of Simpson's diversity index across productive rearrangements. As stored in TCRdb, this immuneACCESS dataset retains in-frame rearrangements with V and J assigned. A fraction of the clones does not appear; measured against another copy, unresolved V genes explain less than half of the discrepancy, and the remainder lacks a known reason. V and J calls plus clone size are reproduced from that table; the DNA served to infer D and trimming. This sample is represented by about 160,000 clones; almost 85% of them were singletons. Together, the top ten hold over 20% of the sample.

Specimen: peripheral blood. This receptor was identified in a woman older than 75 with acute or convalescent COVID-19.

CDR3 reads: CASSQSLQGQEPFLLRTYEQYF. The DNA reads TGTGCCAGCAGCCAAAGCCTACAAGGACAGGAGCCCTTCTTGCTCCGGACCTACGAGCAGTACTTC. The receptor chain draws on TRBV3-1 (or the pseudogene TRBV3-2) and TRBJ2-7; 7 junctional bases match TRBD1. From a lookup of the germline V gene (reference sequence), CDR1 and CDR2 are LGHDT and YNNKEL. From the cysteine through the phenylalanine, the CDR3 covers 22 amino acids. Left in the record is the CDR3 DNA by itself, 66 bases read in frame from the first base. V trim: 2 bases; J trim: 2 bases; unmatched bases: 27.